These T cell receptor beta chains were read from a single sample in a study of spatial heterogeneity in lung cancer. TCRdb itself ran the 5' RACE reads through MiXCR, one entry per CDR3 protein. The table has 25,000 to 35,000 distinct CDR3 sequences, roughly 5.4% seen once; the top ten hold more than 20%. This sample comprised PBMCs, obtained at follow-up. Receptors were obtained from a female donor with early-stage non-small cell lung cancer. Each CDR3 is given with its conserved first and last residue. A D gene is named only where the DNA matches it firmly. Rows give clone size only sometimes, using once, few, many, or a class for an expanded clone.

j_call d_call v_call clone_size cdr3_length cdr3_aa cdr3_nt
TRBJ2-4 NA TRBV5-1 many 13 CASSDGPQNIQYF TGCGCCAGCAGCGATGGGCCCCAAAACATTCAGTACTTC
TRBJ2-5 TRBD1 TRBV30 many 12 CAWGTGRETQYF TGTGCCTGGGGGACAGGGAGAGAGACCCAGTACTTC
TRBJ2-4 TRBD1 TRBV12-3/TRBV12-4 many 14 CASSPTGGINIQYF TGTGCCAGCAGTCCGACAGGGGGGATAAACATTCAGTACTTC
TRBJ1-4 NA TRBV3-1 many 16 CASSHATRGGGEKLFF TGTGCCAGCAGCCATGCCACACGCGGCGGCGGGGAAAAACTGTTTTTT
TRBJ1-2 NA TRBV6-1 many 14 CASRGSGTTWGYTF TGTGCCAGCAGAGGAAGCGGGACGACATGGGGCTACACCTTC
TRBJ2-7 NA TRBV20-1 many 14 CSASRPGFSYEQYF TGCAGTGCTAGCCGGCCCGGGTTCTCCTACGAGCAGTACTTC
TRBJ2-2 TRBD2 TRBV29-1 many 14 CSVRSGRDTGELFF TGCAGCGTTCGCAGCGGGAGAGACACCGGGGAGCTGTTTTTT
TRBJ1-1 NA TRBV3-1 many 13 CASSQLLNTEAFF TGTGCCAGCAGCCAGTTGTTGAACACTGAAGCTTTCTTT
TRBJ2-7 NA TRBV6-2/TRBV6-3 many 13 CASSLDPAYEQYF TGTGCCAGCAGTTTGGATCCTGCCTACGAGCAGTACTTC
TRBJ2-3 NA TRBV5-1 many 15 CASSLAEVGTDTQYF TGCGCCAGCAGCTTGGCCGAGGTAGGAACAGATACGCAGTATTTT
TRBJ2-7 NA TRBV10-3 many 13 CAISDQKGYEQYF TGTGCCATCAGTGATCAGAAGGGGTACGAGCAGTACTTC
TRBJ2-1 TRBD2 TRBV4-1 NA 16 CASSQDRSGSMGEQFF TGCGCCAGCAGCCAAGATCGGAGCGGGAGTATGGGTGAGCAGTTCTTC
TRBJ1-1 TRBD1 TRBV20-1 NA 12 CRQTGGASEAFF TGCAGGCAGACAGGGGGCGCGAGTGAAGCTTTCTTT
TRBJ2-7 TRBD2 TRBV12-3/TRBV12-4 many 11 CASKKRGGISF TGTGCCAGCAAAAAGCGGGGAGGAATCTCATTC
TRBJ2-7 NA TRBV7-2 NA 13 CASSAQPPFEQYF TGTGCCAGCAGCGCCCAACCCCCATTCGAGCAGTACTTC
TRBJ1-2 TRBD1 TRBV15 many 15 CATSKDRGSYYGYTF TGTGCCACCAGCAAAGACAGGGGATCTTACTATGGCTACACCTTC
TRBJ2-7 TRBD2 TRBV4-2 NA 18 CASSQDRLAGGLSGEQYF TGTGCCAGCAGCCAAGATCGTCTAGCGGGAGGGCTATCGGGCGAGCAGTACTTC
TRBJ2-7 NA TRBV6-1 NA 17 CASSEALRMGGGYEQYF TGTGCCAGCAGTGAAGCTCTCCGGATGGGCGGCGGGTACGAGCAGTACTTC
TRBJ2-2 NA TRBV28 many 14 CASRFPGVAGELFF TGTGCCAGCAGATTCCCGGGGGTGGCCGGGGAGCTGTTTTTT
TRBJ2-5 NA TRBV29-1 many 10 CSVGGETQYF TGCAGCGTAGGGGGAGAGACCCAGTACTTC
TRBJ1-1 TRBD1 TRBV5-1 few 13 CASSSAGDSRAFF TGCGCCAGCAGCTCCGCCGGGGACAGTCGAGCTTTCTTT
TRBJ2-5 NA TRBV7-2 many 11 CASSSLETQYF TGTGCCAGCAGCTCGTTAGAGACCCAGTACTTC
TRBJ1-5 NA TRBV27 many 15 CASSPTVYSNQPQHF TGTGCCAGCAGTCCCACAGTCTATAGCAATCAGCCCCAGCATTTT
TRBJ2-7 TRBD2 TRBV20-1 many 16 CSASKLSSGGKDEQYF TGCAGTGCTAGCAAACTATCTAGCGGGGGCAAGGACGAGCAGTACTTC
TRBJ2-7 TRBD1 TRBV11-2 NA 15 CASRTPGQSSYEQYF TGTGCCAGCAGAACTCCGGGACAGAGCTCCTACGAGCAGTACTTC
TRBJ2-1 TRBD2 TRBV27 many 15 CASSLSVLAVNEQFF TGTGCCAGCAGTTTATCGGTGCTAGCGGTGAATGAGCAGTTCTTC
TRBJ2-3 TRBD1 TRBV5-4 many 16 CASSLYGTGVVDTQYF TGTGCCAGCAGCTTATACGGGACAGGGGTCGTAGATACGCAGTATTTT
TRBJ2-3 TRBD1 TRBV12-3/TRBV12-4 many 14 CASTKDRGSDTQYF TGTGCCAGCACAAAGGACAGGGGGTCAGATACGCAGTATTTT
TRBJ1-2 NA TRBV20-1 few 17 CSARAIGTGGAPDGYTF TGCAGTGCTAGAGCGATCGGTACGGGGGGCGCCCCGGATGGCTACACCTTC
TRBJ2-2 NA TRBV7-3 few 14 CASSLIANTGELFF TGTGCCAGCAGCTTAATTGCGAACACCGGGGAGCTGTTTTTT
TRBJ2-1 NA TRBV12-3/TRBV12-4 many 15 CASSFGQSSYNEQFF TGTGCCAGCAGTTTCGGCCAAAGCTCCTACAATGAGCAGTTCTTC
TRBJ2-7 TRBD1 TRBV7-8 many 14 CASSQWDRAGEQYF TGTGCCAGCAGCCAGTGGGACAGGGCTGGAGAGCAGTACTTC
TRBJ2-1 NA TRBV4-3 few 15 CASSQEWGSYNEQFF TGCGCCAGCAGCCAAGAATGGGGCTCCTACAATGAGCAGTTCTTC
TRBJ1-2 NA TRBV12-3/TRBV12-4 many 12 CASSLWTVGYTF TGTGCCAGCAGTTTATGGACAGTCGGCTACACCTTC
TRBJ2-1 TRBD1 TRBV29-1 many 13 CSVGPRGSNEQFF TGCAGCGTTGGCCCCAGGGGGTCAAATGAGCAGTTCTTC
TRBJ1-5 TRBD1 TRBV6-1 NA 14 CASSERTGNQPQHF TGTGCCAGCAGTGAACGGACAGGGAATCAGCCCCAGCATTTT
TRBJ2-1 NA TRBV4-3 many 14 CASSQEVHINEQFF TGCGCCAGCAGCCAAGAGGTCCACATCAATGAGCAGTTCTTC
TRBJ1-1 NA TRBV2 many 12 CATKGLGTEAFF TGTGCCACCAAGGGATTAGGGACTGAAGCTTTCTTT
TRBJ2-1 TRBD2 TRBV20-1 many 18 CSARDQKREFHSYNEQFF TGCAGTGCTAGAGATCAGAAGCGGGAGTTCCACTCCTACAATGAGCAGTTCTTC
TRBJ2-3 NA TRBV7-2 many 14 CASSLVKSSDTQYF TGTGCCAGCAGCTTAGTCAAGAGTTCAGATACGCAGTATTTT
TRBJ2-2 TRBD2 TRBV7-2 few 16 CASSAGLGSGTGELFF TGTGCCAGCAGCGCTGGACTAGGGAGTGGCACCGGGGAGCTGTTTTTT
TRBJ2-7 TRBD1 TRBV6-5 many 12 CASSRGPYEQYF TGTGCCAGCAGCAGGGGGCCTTACGAGCAGTACTTC
TRBJ2-5 TRBD1 TRBV29-1 many 13 CSVARDSQETQYF TGCAGCGTTGCCCGGGACAGCCAAGAGACCCAGTACTTC
TRBJ2-7 NA TRBV21-1 many 18 CASSSRDPRSGGMYEQYF TGTGCCAGCAGCTCCCGGGACCCCCGCAGCGGGGGGATGTACGAGCAGTACTTC
TRBJ2-2 NA TRBV10-2 many 14 CASSLVENTGELFF TGCGCCAGCTCTCTAGTCGAAAACACCGGGGAGCTGTTTTTT
TRBJ1-6 NA TRBV5-1 many 12 CASSLNGGDLHF TGCGCCAGCAGCTTAAACGGAGGGGACCTCCACTTT
TRBJ1-1 TRBD1 TRBV20-1 few 15 CSARGWDRGDTEAFF TGCAGTGCTAGAGGATGGGACAGGGGCGACACTGAAGCTTTCTTT
TRBJ1-4 NA TRBV10-3 many 13 CAIRGRLDKKLFF TGTGCCATCCGGGGACGGCTGGACAAAAAACTGTTTTTT
TRBJ2-5 NA TRBV20-1 NA 13 CSARDIGKETQYF TGCAGTGCTAGAGATATAGGAAAAGAGACCCAGTACTTC
TRBJ2-5 TRBD2 TRBV12-3/TRBV12-4 many 16 CASSPASGGNQETQYF TGTGCCAGCAGCCCGGCTAGCGGGGGGAACCAAGAGACCCAGTACTTC
TRBJ2-3 TRBD2 TRBV5-6 many 18 CASSLESLAGAATDTQYF TGTGCCAGCAGCTTGGAGTCGCTAGCGGGGGCCGCCACAGATACGCAGTATTTT
TRBJ2-1 NA TRBV20-1 once 12 CSATQGGSEQFF TGCAGTGCTACCCAAGGTGGCAGTGAGCAGTTCTTC
TRBJ1-1 TRBD1 TRBV7-3 NA 14 CASSLTGQGAQAFF TGTGCCAGCAGCTTAACGGGACAGGGGGCGCAAGCTTTCTTT
TRBJ2-3 NA TRBV20-1 many 11 CSAALGGTQYF TGCAGTGCCGCCCTAGGGGGTACGCAGTATTTT